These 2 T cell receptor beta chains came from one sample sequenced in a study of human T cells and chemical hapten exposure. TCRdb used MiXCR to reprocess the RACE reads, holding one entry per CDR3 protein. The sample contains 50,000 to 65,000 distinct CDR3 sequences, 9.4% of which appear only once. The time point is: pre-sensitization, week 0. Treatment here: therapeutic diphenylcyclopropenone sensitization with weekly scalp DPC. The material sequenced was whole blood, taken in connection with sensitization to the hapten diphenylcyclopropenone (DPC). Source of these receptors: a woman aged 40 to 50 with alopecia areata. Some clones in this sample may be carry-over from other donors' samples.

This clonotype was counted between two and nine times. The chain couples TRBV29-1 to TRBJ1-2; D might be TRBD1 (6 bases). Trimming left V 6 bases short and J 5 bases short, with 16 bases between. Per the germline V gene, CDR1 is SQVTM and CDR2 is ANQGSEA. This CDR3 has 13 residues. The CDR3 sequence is CSVRPGQGYGYTF. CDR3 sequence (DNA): TGCAGCGTCCGCCCAGGGCAGGGGTATGGCTACACCTTC.

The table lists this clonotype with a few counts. CDR3 in amino acids: CASSFLAGGPDTQYF. In DNA, the CDR3 is TGTGCCAGCAGCTTTCTAGCGGGGGGCCCAGATACGCAGTATTTT. V usage is TRBV11-3 and J usage is TRBJ2-3, with 11 bases that match TRBD2. The V gene end was trimmed by 3 bases and the J gene end by 4 bases; junction bases not matched to a gene: 3. Germline CDR1 and CDR2: SGHNT and YENEEA. CDR3 size: 15 residues.